Listed below are T cell receptor beta chains from one sample, sequenced in a study of radiotherapy plus CTLA-4 blockade in lung cancer. Generated by immunoSEQ multiplex PCR, the TCRdb table keeps only in-frame clones and is missing some. The top ten clones hold roughly a quarter of a sample with 75,000 to 95,000 clones, roughly 80% of them seen once. This specimen was peripheral blood, taken from a patient treated with radiotherapy plus ipilimumab. These receptors were obtained from a human donor with non-small cell lung cancer that progressed on radiotherapy plus ipilimumab. The conserved cysteine and the conserved F or W are not part of the CDR3 here. Fields, in order: V gene, CDR3 protein.

V: TRBV7-3
CDR3: ASSTDSGLGTEAF

V: TRBV11-2
CDR3: ASSPFMNTEAF

V: TRBV6-1
CDR3: ASSEAPRGGGSSYEQY

V: TRBV6-9
CDR3: ASSYTKRETSSYNEQF

V: TRBV6-1
CDR3: ASSPIQGNTGELF

V: TRBV19
CDR3: ASSIPRTRHGYT

V: TRBV2
CDR3: ASRHDRGNTEAF

V: TRBV11-2
CDR3: ASSFPSGLVNTEAF

V: TRBV28
CDR3: ASSLLSTGNQPQH

V: TRBV7-9
CDR3: ASRNGLAGAEETQY

V: TRBV5-4
CDR3: ASRQAGGAWTQY

V: TRBV30
CDR3: AWSQRDRLLVQY

V: TRBV7-6
CDR3: ASSLRDRGQGQF

V: TRBV25-1
CDR3: ASSDLAGSAGELF

V: TRBV6-5
CDR3: ASSYSGGKEKLF

V: TRBV5-1
CDR3: ASSLPLAGNNEQF

V: TRBV19
CDR3: ASSRAGGGQPQH

V: TRBV27
CDR3: ASTTRGPDTQY

V: TRBV30
CDR3: AWSVTSTSGETQY

V: TRBV6-1
CDR3: ASSEYHNEQF

V: TRBV9
CDR3: ASSSTGSSRYT

V: TRBV19
CDR3: ASSVDRVGYT

V: TRBV6-5
CDR3: ASSYGLGAANYGYT

V: TRBV5-1
CDR3: ASSLQGIQETQY

V: TRBV7-2
CDR3: ASSLVPGALADTQY

V: TRBV27
CDR3: ASSFIAGDETQY

V: TRBV7-2
CDR3: ASSDRTTLYGYT

V: TRBV19
CDR3: ASSILSSYNEQF

V: TRBV29-1
CDR3: SVEDLTQGYDTGELF

V: TRBV29-1
CDR3: SVRRTSGGQETQY

V: TRBV6-1
CDR3: ASSGGRSVFETQY

V: TRBV5-1
CDR3: ASSLTSGSTDTQY

V: TRBV5-6
CDR3: ASSGGVETQY

V: TRBV6-5
CDR3: ASGSEDLGANVLT

V: TRBV11-2
CDR3: ASSLESLLAGDGNIQY

V: TRBV30
CDR3: AWSVLESGYT

V: TRBV27
CDR3: ASSLSTQGTFYEQY

V: TRBV7-6
CDR3: ASSLGFSGTDTQY

V: TRBV20-1
CDR3: SARIGGGYT

V: TRBV5-4
CDR3: ASSPQGRTEAF

V: TRBV7-8
CDR3: ASSLASGDGYT